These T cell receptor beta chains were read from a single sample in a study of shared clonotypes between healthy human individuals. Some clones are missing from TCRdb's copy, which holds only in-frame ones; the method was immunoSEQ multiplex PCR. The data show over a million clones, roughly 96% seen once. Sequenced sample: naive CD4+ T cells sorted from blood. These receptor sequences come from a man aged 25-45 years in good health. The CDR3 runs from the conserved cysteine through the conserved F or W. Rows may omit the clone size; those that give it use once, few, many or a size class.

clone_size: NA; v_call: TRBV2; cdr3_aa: CASSDTNTGELFF
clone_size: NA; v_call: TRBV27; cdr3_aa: CASSLRPFVVRELFF
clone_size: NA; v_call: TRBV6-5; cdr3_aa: CASNLRGVETQYF
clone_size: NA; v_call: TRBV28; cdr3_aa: CASSPGSPNTIYF
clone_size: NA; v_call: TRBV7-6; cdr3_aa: CASSAETGSYEQYF
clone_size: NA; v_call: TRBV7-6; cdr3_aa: CASSLAPSSYNEQFF
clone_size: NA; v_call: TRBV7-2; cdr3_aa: CASSFLAGAADEQYF
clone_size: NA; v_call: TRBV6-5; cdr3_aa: CASRFGARTDTQYF
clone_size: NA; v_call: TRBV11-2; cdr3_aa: CASSLFGTGELFF
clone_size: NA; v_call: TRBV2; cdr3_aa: CASSEVGGTDTQYF
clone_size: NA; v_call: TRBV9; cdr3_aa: CASSAGTGMYNEQFF
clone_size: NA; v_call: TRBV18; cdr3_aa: CASSLSQGLAGGSEQYF
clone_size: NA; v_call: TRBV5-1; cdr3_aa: CASTQKELQAGNEQFF
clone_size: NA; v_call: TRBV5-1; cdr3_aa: CASSLVFGTAGELFF
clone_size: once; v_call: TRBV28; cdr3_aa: CASSLDRVVHEQFF
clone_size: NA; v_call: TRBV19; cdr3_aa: CASSISSGISQQYF
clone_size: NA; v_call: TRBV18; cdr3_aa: CASSVQGQETQYF
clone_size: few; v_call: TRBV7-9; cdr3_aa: CASSLGQGAIGANVLTF
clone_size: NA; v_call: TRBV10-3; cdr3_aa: CAISGSLSGGQQETQYF
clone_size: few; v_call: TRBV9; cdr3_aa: CASSVDKAPSYGYTF
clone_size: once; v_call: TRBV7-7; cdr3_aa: CASSLARGSYNEQFF
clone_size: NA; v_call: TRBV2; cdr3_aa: CASRPQNQPQHF
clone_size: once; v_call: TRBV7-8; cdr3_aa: CASSGPNSGNTIYF
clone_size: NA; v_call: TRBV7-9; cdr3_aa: CASSLVSGPQGYEQYF
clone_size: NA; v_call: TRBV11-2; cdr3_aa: CASSRDLTYEQYF
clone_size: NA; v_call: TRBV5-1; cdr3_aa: CASSLGLADYNEQFF
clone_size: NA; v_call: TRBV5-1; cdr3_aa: CASSPVSAGAYEQYF
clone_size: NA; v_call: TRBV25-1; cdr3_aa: CASSVPGRNYNEQFF
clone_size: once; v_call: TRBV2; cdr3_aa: CASSIRFPDSEQYF